Each of the 2 T cell receptor beta chains below was sequenced from the same sample in a study of T cell responses to AZD1222 COVID-19 vaccine. Clones were read by immunoSEQ multiplex PCR, and TCRdb kept only the in-frame ones, dropping some. The sample holds around 78,000 clones, approximately 86% seen once. The starting material was peripheral blood, obtained on day 0 of AZD1222 vaccination. The receptors stem from an adult in good health.

DNA for the CDR3: TGTGCCAGCAGCTCCCTGCGGCTAGCTAACTATGGCTACACCTTC. It yields the protein CASSSLRLANYGYTF. This chain uses TRBV7-9 with TRBJ1-2; D remains ambiguous. Germline V gene sequence: CDR1 SEHNR, CDR2 FQNEAQ (reference sequence). V shed 4 bases and J shed 0 bases, with 12 bases lying between them. The CDR3 is made up of 15 amino acids.

The chain combines TRBV4-1 with TRBJ1-5, with TRBD1 as a possible D gene (5 bases). The CDR3 has 13 amino acids. Deletions cut 3 bases from V and 5 bases from J, with 8 bases between. The germline gives CDR1 MGHRA, CDR2 YSYEKL. The CDR3, as DNA: TGCGCCAGCAGCCAGGGGGGGGATCAGCCCCAGCATTTT. Residues: CASSQGGDQPQHF.